What follows are 23 T cell receptor beta chains derived from one specimen sequenced in a study of T cell responses to AZD1222 COVID-19 vaccine. This table comes from immunoSEQ multiplex PCR, and its TCRdb copy is limited to in-frame clones, with some not included. Among roughly 270,000 clones listed, approximately 94% were seen once. Sequences were derived from peripheral blood, sampled 28 days after the second AZD1222 dose. All receptors come from an adult who received the AZD1222 COVID-19 vaccine.

This clone was detected once. The genes are TRBV7-3 and TRBJ1-5; D not resolved. CDR3 length equals 17 residues. Germline loops: CDR1 SGHTA, CDR2 FQGTGA. V dropped 0 bases and J dropped 1 base, with 13 bases sitting between them. The CDR3 DNA follows: TGTGCCAGCAGCTTAACGTGGCGGGTAGTAAGCAATCAGCCCCAGCATTTT. Translating it yields CASSLTWRVVSNQPQHF. The entire variable domain, with the rest obtained from reference TRBV7-3 and TRBJ1-5, is as follows: GAGVSQTPSNKVTEKGKYVELRCDPISGHTALYWYRQSLGQGPEFLIYFQGTGAADDSGLPNDRFFAVRPEGSVSTLKIQRTERGDSAVYLCASSLTWRVVSNQPQHFGDGTRLSIL.

This chain connects TRBV4-2 to TRBJ1-5; D unclear. V lost 1 base and J lost 1, with 11 bases in between. CDR3 length: 16 amino acids. The V gene's germline CDR1 is LGHNA and CDR2 YNFKEQ. The CDR3 coding sequence is TGTGCCAGCAGCCAAGGGGGAGAACACAGCAATCAGCCCCAGCATTTT. Its translation: CASSQGGEHSNQPQHF.

The chain uses TRBV10-3 and TRBJ2-3; D might be TRBD2 (6 bases). Looked up from germline, CDR1 is ENHRY and CDR2 is SYGVKD. V lost 5 bases to trimming and J lost 5 bases, with 14 bases between them. This CDR3 comprises 14 residues. The DNA of the CDR3 is TGTGCCATCAGTCCCTTAGCGGACGGAGATACGCAGTATTTT. It translates to CAISPLADGDTQYF.

V usage is TRBV7-8 and J usage is TRBJ1-5; 8 bases line up with TRBD1. There are 17 residues in the CDR3. With V trimmed by 1 base and J by 9 bases, 14 bases remained unmatched. The germline V gene has CDR1 SGHVS and CDR2 FQNEAQ. In DNA, the CDR3 is TGTGCCAGCAGCTTAGTCGGGTTGGGGACAGGTCAGGGGCCCCAGCATTTT. Residues: CASSLVGLGTGQGPQHF. Full variable domain (rest looked up from reference TRBV7-8 and TRBJ1-5): GAGVSQSPRYKVAKRGQDVALRCDPISGHVSLFWYQQALGQGPEFLTYFQNEAQLDKSGLPSDRFFAERPEGSVSTLKIQRTQQEDSAVYLCASSLVGLGTGQGPQHFGDGTRLSIL.

The gene calls are TRBV21-1 and TRBJ1-3. TRBV21-1 is marked as a pseudogene. The length of the CDR3 is 16 residues. CDR3 region: CASSKDSRHSGNTIYF. CDR3 sequence (DNA): TGTGCCAGCAGCAAAGATAGCCGACACTCTGGAAACACCATATATTTT.

V usage is TRBV6-5 and J usage is TRBJ1-4; D is undetermined. Trimming removed 8 bases at V and 7 bases at J, with 5 bases between. This CDR3 has 10 residues. Germline V gene data show CDR1 as MNHEY and CDR2 as SVGAGI. CDR3 in amino acids: CASLGEKLFF. CDR3 sequence (DNA): TGTGCCAGCTTGGGTGAAAAACTGTTTTTT.

This chain connects TRBV2 to TRBJ2-7; the match to TRBD1 covers 9 bases. CDR1 is SNHLY and CDR2 is FYNNEI in the germline V gene. V was pared by 8 bases and J by 2 bases, with 7 bases of the junction left unmatched. This CDR3 has 14 amino acids. This CDR3 reads CASQPGQGAYEQYF. The CDR3 DNA sequence: TGTGCCAGCCAACCGGGACAGGGAGCCTACGAGCAGTACTTC.

The V and J genes are TRBV2 and TRBJ1-3; no firm D call. Germline lookup yields CDR1 SNHLY and CDR2 FYNNEI. With 5 bases removed from V and 0 bases from J, the gap between germline ends came to 8 bases. This CDR3 contains 14 residues. This CDR3 reads CASSLPDSGNTIYF. The CDR3 coding sequence is TGTGCCAGCAGTCTACCTGACTCTGGAAACACCATATATTTT.

The chain joins TRBV19 to TRBJ2-1; D ambiguous. CDR1 is LNHDA and CDR2 is SQIVND in the germline V gene (reference sequence). V was clipped by 3 bases and J by 10 bases, with 16 bases between them. The CDR3 is made up of 14 amino acids. CDR3 in amino acids: CASSIGGGSREQFF. Written as DNA, the CDR3 is TGTGCCAGTAGTATCGGCGGCGGATCGAGGGAGCAGTTCTTC.

The chain employs TRBV2 and TRBJ1-5; D is perhaps TRBD1 (5 bases). CDR1 and CDR2 from the germline V gene are SNHLY and FYNNEI. V lost 7 bases to trimming and J lost 7 bases, with 14 bases between them. The CDR3 spans 13 residues. CDR3 sequence reads: CASNPGGSQPQHF. The CDR3, as DNA: TGTGCCAGCAACCCCGGGGGATCCCAGCCCCAGCATTTT.

V gene TRBV7-9 combines with J gene TRBJ2-7; D tentatively reads TRBD1 or TRBD2 (5 bases each). Between the trimmed V and J ends, which lost 6 bases and 3 bases, there was a span of 12 bases. CDR3 length: 13 amino acids. The germline CDR1 and CDR2 sequences are SEHNR and FQNEAQ (reference sequence). CDR3 DNA: TGTGCCAGCAGGGGACCGATCGACTACGAGCAGTACTTC. Its protein is CASRGPIDYEQYF. Full variable domain (rest looked up from reference TRBV7-9 and TRBJ2-7): DTGVSQNPRHKITKRGQNVTFRCDPISEHNRLYWYRQTLGQGPEFLTYFQNEAQLEKSRLLSDRFSAERPKGSFSTLEIQRTEQGDSAMYLCASRGPIDYEQYFGPGTRLTVT.

The chain couples TRBV4-2 to TRBJ2-7; weak D call: TRBD2 (6 bases). Germline V gives CDR1 LGHNA, CDR2 YNFKEQ. Trimming stripped 0 bases from V and 3 bases from J, with 12 bases between. The CDR3 has 15 amino acids. The CDR3 reads CASSQDLGLFYEQYF. CDR3 coding DNA: TGTGCCAGCAGCCAAGATCTGGGACTTTTCTACGAGCAGTACTTC.

The chain has TRBV5-1 and TRBJ2-2, with TRBD1 matching 11 bases. With 6 bases clipped from V and 5 bases from J, the junction kept 12 bases outside the gene matches. The CDR3 length is 17 residues. Germline V lookup: CDR1 SGHRS, CDR2 YFSETQ. The CDR3 here is CASTYSPRDRGTGELFF. The CDR3, as DNA: TGCGCCAGCACCTATAGCCCACGGGACAGGGGGACCGGGGAGCTGTTTTTT.

The J gene is TRBJ1-2, the V gene TRBV7-9; D unresolved. CDR1 and CDR2 from the germline V gene are SEHNR and FQNEAQ (reference sequence). The CDR3 contains 12 residues. Deletions cut 5 bases from V and 5 bases from J, with 9 bases between. The CDR3 reads CASSLPGYGYTF. CDR3 coding DNA: TGTGCCAGCAGCCTTCCAGGTTATGGCTACACCTTC.

The chain couples TRBV11-2 to TRBJ2-4; D is uncertain. Germline V gene data show CDR1 as SGHAT and CDR2 as FQNNGV. V was clipped by 3 bases and J by 1 base, with 7 bases between them. The CDR3 is 14 amino acids. CDR3 loop: CASSFRGAKNIQYF. DNA for the CDR3: TGTGCCAGCAGCTTCCGTGGGGCCAAAAACATTCAGTACTTC.

This rearrangement joins TRBV6-1 to TRBJ1-5; unclear D gene. The CDR3 totals 18 residues. V was trimmed by 4 bases and J by 2 bases, leaving 21 bases between them. Looked up from germline, CDR1 is MNHNS and CDR2 is SASEGT. CDR3 loop: CASSVTHTPGLGNQPQHF. The CDR3 DNA is TGTGCCAGCAGTGTAACACATACCCCCGGGTTGGGCAATCAGCCCCAGCATTTT.

The chain carries TRBV5-5 and TRBJ1-1, with D perhaps matching TRBD1 (5 bases). There are 15 residues in the CDR3. Trimming stripped 4 bases from V and 1 base from J, with 14 bases between. Germline V gene data show CDR1 as SGHKS and CDR2 as YYEKEE (reference sequence). DNA of the CDR3: TGTGCCAGCAGCCCCCGGCTGGGGGGGAACACTGAAGCTTTCTTT. Translation: CASSPRLGGNTEAFF.

The chain has TRBV3-1 (or the pseudogene TRBV3-2) and TRBJ2-3, with D possibly matching TRBD1 (6 bases). CDR1 and CDR2 (germline): LGHDT, YNNKEL (reference sequence). V was clipped by 10 bases and J by 4 bases, with 15 bases between them. The CDR3 totals 13 residues. The CDR3 loop reads CATLRRGSDTQYF. DNA of the CDR3: TGTGCCACCTTAAGAAGGGGGTCAGATACGCAGTATTTT.

This sequence joins TRBV2 and TRBJ2-2; 7 bases are a match to TRBD1. The V gene's germline CDR1 is SNHLY and CDR2 FYNNEI. The ends lost 1 base at V and 1 base at J; junction bases unmatched: 3. This CDR3 has 16 amino acids. The DNA for the CDR3 is TGTGCCAGCAGTGAAGAAGGGGGCAAGAACACCGGGGAGCTGTTTTTT. This translates into CASSEEGGKNTGELFF.

The V gene is TRBV28, the J gene TRBJ1-2; D perhaps matches TRBD1 (6 bases). CDR3 size: 15 residues. From germline, CDR1 is MDHEN and CDR2 SYDVKM. The V and J ends lost 4 bases and 1 base respectively, with 13 bases between them. The CDR3 loop is CASSSQGSRNYGYTF. CDR3 in DNA: TGTGCCAGCAGTTCCCAGGGGTCTCGTAACTATGGCTACACCTTC.

The J gene is TRBJ1-2, the V gene TRBV2; 10 nucleotides align to TRBD1. Germline assignment: CDR1 SNHLY and CDR2 FYNNEI. CDR3 size: 14 residues. Trimming took 4 bases from V and 5 from J; bases not matched to a gene: 4. The CDR3 DNA reads TGTGCCAGCAGTGGGCCGGGACAGGGGTATGGCTACACCTTC. This gives the protein CASSGPGQGYGYTF.

The chain is built from TRBV28 and TRBJ1-1; 7 bases are a match to TRBD1. The CDR3 spans 15 residues. Trimming cost V 3 bases and J 2 bases; bases outside gene matches: 6. Germline CDR1 reads MDHEN; CDR2 reads SYDVKM. The CDR3 nucleotides are TGTGCCAGCAGTTTCTCGGGACAGAGCAACACTGAAGCTTTCTTT. Encoded protein: CASSFSGQSNTEAFF. Complete variable domain (other parts from reference TRBV28 and TRBJ1-1): DVKVTQSSRYLVKRTGEKVFLECVQDMDHENMFWYRQDPGLGLRLIYFSYDVKMKEKGDIPEGYSVSREKKERFSLILESASTNQTSMYLCASSFSGQSNTEAFFGQGTRLTVV.

This chain joins TRBV28 and TRBJ2-1; TRBD2 matches 12 bases. V gave up 5 bases and J gave up 6 bases; unmatched junction bases: 8. The CDR3 sequence is 16 residues long. CDR1 is MDHEN and CDR2 is SYDVKM in the germline V gene. The CDR3 sequence: CASSENGLAGFNEQFF. The CDR3 region has the DNA TGTGCCAGCAGTGAGAATGGACTAGCGGGGTTCAATGAGCAGTTCTTC.